The clone carrying this TCR beta chain is classed as medium-sized (0.01 to 0.1%). Its antigen is not known. The CDR3 covers 14 residues. In germline, CDR1 is MNHEY, CDR2 SVGEGT. The data derive from a study of tumor-infiltrating lymphocytes in primary liver carcinoma. The overall study: Sample counts of productive TCRbeta reads spanned roughly 3.5 to 8 million; these counts were similar across tissue types.

Constant-region priming of around 500 ng total RNA yielded TCR beta cDNA. For TCR beta, libraries were produced by three nested multiplex PCR rounds using slightly modified ARM-PCR. Rounds one and two of PCR, each of roughly 10 cycles, were primed with TRBV1-TRBV30 forward primers and a C-beta reverse primer. One entry per CDR3 protein results from TCRdb running MiXCR on the multiplex PCR reads. The sample holds 40,000 to 50,000 distinct CDR3 sequences; 60% to 75% are singletons and the top ten take roughly a quarter. General study results and limits: Tumors had a top-250-clone fraction that was significantly higher than blood (p = 0.039).

Co-extracting RNA and DNA was done with about 20-34 mg of unsorted bulk tissue as input. V usage is TRBV6-2 or TRBV6-3 and J usage is TRBJ2-1; 13 nucleotides match TRBD2. Input material: liver tumor tissue from sampling region 3. Subset: tumor region T3, left-lateral pole. The TCR sequence derives from a man aged 40-55 years with primary liver carcinoma and hepatitis B virus infection. The CDR3 protein is CTVGTSGAYNEQFF. The CDR3 coding sequence is TGTACCGTCGGGACTAGCGGGGCCTACAATGAGCAGTTCTTC.